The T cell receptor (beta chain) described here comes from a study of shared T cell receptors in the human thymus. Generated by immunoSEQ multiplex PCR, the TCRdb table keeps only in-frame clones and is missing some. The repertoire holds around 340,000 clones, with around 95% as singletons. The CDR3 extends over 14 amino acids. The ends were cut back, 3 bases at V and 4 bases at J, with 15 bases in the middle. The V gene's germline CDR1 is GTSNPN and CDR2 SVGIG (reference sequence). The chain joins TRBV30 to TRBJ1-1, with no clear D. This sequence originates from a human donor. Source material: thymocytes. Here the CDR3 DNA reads TGTGCCTGGAGCCCTTGGGAGGGCGGCACTGAAGCTTTCTTT. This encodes CAWSPWEGGTEAFF.